Listed below are T cell receptor beta chains from one sample, sequenced in a study of beta chain features in type 1 diabetes. TCRdb's table, derived via immunoSEQ multiplex PCR, lists solely in-frame clones and lacks some. The data contain 200,000 to 300,000 clones, approximately 14% of them singletons. Material for sequencing was naive CD4+ T cells from blood. The origin of the receptors is a man aged 25 to 45 with type 1 diabetes. Both conserved end residues are part of each CDR3. A D gene is named only where the DNA matches it firmly. Only part of the rows carry a size: once, few, many, or a class if the clone is expanded.

>15|TRBD2|few|TRBV2|TRBJ2-1
CASKGPGGGYNEQFF
TGTGCCAGCAAAGGACCGGGAGGGGGCTACAATGAGCAGTTCTTC
>13|.|.|TRBV6-6|TRBJ2-2
CASSTGTAGELFF
TGTGCCAGCAGTACAGGGACGGCCGGGGAGCTGTTTTTT
>15|.|.|TRBV10-3|TRBJ2-2
CAIKASGERTGELFF
TGTGCCATCAAAGCCTCAGGGGAGCGGACCGGGGAGCTGTTTTTT
>14|.|few|TRBV11-2|TRBJ2-2
CASSLDIRTGELFF
TGTGCCAGCAGCTTAGATATCCGCACCGGGGAGCTGTTTTTT
>13|.|.|TRBV10-1|TRBJ1-1
CASSGQLNTEAFF
TGCGCCAGCAGTGGACAGTTAAACACTGAAGCTTTCTTT
>13|.|once|TRBV30|TRBJ1-5
CAWSGAGNQPQHF
TGTGCCTGGAGTGGGGCCGGCAATCAGCCCCAGCATTTT
>14|.|.|TRBV7-9|TRBJ1-2
CASSLPLENAGYTF
TGTGCCAGCAGCTTACCCCTTGAGAACGCCGGCTACACCTTC
>16|TRBD2|few|TRBV7-9|TRBJ2-1
CASSLGIAGGYNEQFF
TGTGCCAGCAGCTTAGGAATAGCGGGAGGGTACAATGAGCAGTTCTTC
>15|TRBD1|.|TRBV19|TRBJ1-5
CASNTGQGAGQPQHF
TGTGCCAGTAATACCGGACAGGGGGCAGGTCAGCCCCAGCATTTT
>12|.|few|TRBV25-1|TRBJ1-2
CASSDRGHGYTF
TGTGCCAGCAGTGACAGGGGACATGGCTACACCTTC
>14|.|.|TRBV6-5|TRBJ2-7
CASSEGGTSYEQYF
TGTGCCAGCAGTGAAGGAGGTACCTCCTACGAGCAGTACTTC
>17|.|.|TRBV11-3|TRBJ1-2
CASSYSGARKISYGYTF
TGTGCCAGCAGCTACTCTGGGGCGAGGAAGATATCGTATGGCTACACCTTC
>14|TRBD1|.|TRBV2|TRBJ2-5
CASSGLTGVETQYF
TGTGCCAGCAGTGGGTTGACAGGGGTGGAGACCCAGTACTTC
>16|.|few|TRBV7-9|TRBJ1-2
CASSQTMARQAAGYTF
TGTGCCAGCAGCCAAACGATGGCACGACAGGCGGCTGGCTACACCTTC
>11|.|.|TRBV10-3|TRBJ2-1
CAISGLNEQFF
TGTGCCATCAGTGGGCTCAATGAGCAGTTCTTC
>13|.|few|TRBV10-3|TRBJ2-7
CAISVDFSYEQYF
TGTGCCATCAGTGTTGACTTCTCCTACGAGCAGTACTTC
>15|TRBD2|.|TRBV10-3|TRBJ2-3
CATMTLAGDVDTQYF
TGTGCCACCATGACCCTAGCGGGGGACGTGGATACGCAGTATTTT
>14|.|few|TRBV21-1|TRBJ1-6
CASSNRDSYSPLHF
TGTGCCAGCAGCAACCGGGACAGTTATTCACCCCTCCACTTT
>15|TRBD1|.|TRBV4-1|TRBJ2-5
CASSQDQGAGETQYF
TGCGCCAGCAGCCAAGATCAGGGGGCAGGAGAGACCCAGTACTTC
>15|TRBD1|.|TRBV11-2|TRBJ2-3
CASSPGQGAPDTQYF
TGTGCCAGCAGCCCGGGACAGGGGGCCCCAGATACGCAGTATTTT
>14|.|.|TRBV5-4|TRBJ2-1
CASSPRLSNNEQFF
TGTGCCAGCAGCCCCCGCCTGTCTAACAATGAGCAGTTCTTC
>13|TRBD1|few|TRBV29-1|TRBJ2-7
CSVVDRGMGEQYF
TGCAGCGTTGTAGACAGGGGGATGGGAGAGCAGTACTTC
>13|.|.|TRBV30|TRBJ2-7
CAWSFGRVYEQYF
TGTGCCTGGAGTTTCGGCAGGGTATACGAGCAGTACTTC
>17|.|few|TRBV9|TRBJ2-2
CASSAGMSGPSGGELFF
TGTGCCAGCAGCGCCGGGATGAGCGGACCTTCGGGGGGGGAGCTGTTTTTT
>13|TRBD1|few|TRBV29-1|TRBJ2-5
CSVVGTGVETQYF
TGCAGCGTTGTGGGGACAGGGGTAGAGACCCAGTACTTC
>13|.|few|TRBV27|TRBJ1-2
CASSTRTDYGYTF
TGTGCCAGCAGTACCAGAACAGACTATGGCTACACCTTC
>14|TRBD1|.|TRBV9|TRBJ1-1
CASSRTGVNTEAFF
TGTGCCAGCAGCCGGACAGGGGTAAACACTGAAGCTTTCTTT
>19|TRBD1|.|TRBV9|TRBJ2-6
CASSARQGELLSGANVLTF
TGTGCCAGCAGCGCCCGACAGGGCGAACTACTCTCTGGGGCCAACGTCCTGACTTTC
>14|TRBD1|few|TRBV14|TRBJ1-1
CASSLGQTNTEAFF
TGTGCCAGCAGCCTGGGACAGACGAACACTGAAGCTTTCTTT